The clone carrying this TCR beta chain was detected only a few times. Its antigen remains unknown. The data are from a study of PD-1 blockade in classical Hodgkin lymphoma. Study-wide results and caveats: Patients with an early start, nivolumab under 1 year after ASCT, were excluded. Complete responders started with a diversity level that resembled newly diagnosed patients at baseline. Lower baseline TCR diversity was reported for newly diagnosed patients than for healthy donors.

The data were produced by immunoSEQ multiplex PCR, yet TCRdb's version contains in-frame clones alone and is incomplete. This repertoire shows about 19,000 clones, around 78% found once; its top ten account for just over 2.5%. The time point: cycle 4 day 1 (C4D1), after more than five weeks of nivolumab. All patients experienced relapse after autologous stem cell transplantation, and brentuximab vedotin exposure was variable. By magnetic negative selection, CD4+ T cells were purified from thawed PBMCs. The best responses consisted of complete response, partial response or progressive disease. Trimming cost V 6 bases and J 6 bases; bases outside gene matches: 4. Germline-derived CDR1 and CDR2 are SQVTM and ANQGSEA. This CDR3 is 11 amino acids long.

This clonotype was sampled from a human donor with classical Hodgkin lymphoma. The rearrangement joins TRBV29-1 to TRBJ2-5, with TRBD2 identical over 7 bases. This sample comprised CD4+ T cells from blood, obtained before the fourth cycle of nivolumab. CDR3 nucleotide sequence: TGCAGCGTCCGGGGGGAACAGACCCAGTACTTC. This codes for CSVRGEQTQYF.